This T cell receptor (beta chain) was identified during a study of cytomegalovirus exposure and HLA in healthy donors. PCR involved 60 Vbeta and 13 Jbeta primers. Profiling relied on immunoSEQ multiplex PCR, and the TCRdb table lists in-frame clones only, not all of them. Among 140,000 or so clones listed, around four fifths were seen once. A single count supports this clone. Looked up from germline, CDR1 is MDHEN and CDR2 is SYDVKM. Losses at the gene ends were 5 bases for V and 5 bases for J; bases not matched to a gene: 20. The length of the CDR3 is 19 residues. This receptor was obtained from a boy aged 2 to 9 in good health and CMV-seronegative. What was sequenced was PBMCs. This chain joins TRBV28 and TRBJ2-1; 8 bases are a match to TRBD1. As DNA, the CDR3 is TGTGCCAGCAGTCCAGGCCTTTTCAGGGGGCCGATAATCCACAATGAGCAGTTCTTC. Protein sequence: CASSPGLFRGPIIHNEQFF.